This entry features one TCR beta chain sequence. The antigen remains undetermined. A junction boundary mismatches the germline segment, possibly from a read error. This sample was included in a study of molecular identifiers for immune sequencing clone quantification. Library preparation followed earlier protocols using designated TCR primers. TCRdb re-called the PCR reads with MiXCR, one entry per CDR3 protein. The table shows around 480,000 distinct CDR3 sequences, with 20% to 25% occurring only once. The germline gives CDR1 SGHTA, CDR2 FQGNSA. The CDR3 consists of 13 residues. General study results and limits: Should identical TCR molecules share a barcode, the sizes of highly expanded clones could be underestimated.

This clonotype originated in a human donor in good health. Some libraries in this study had Jurkat cell RNA spiked in. This chain links TRBV7-2 with TRBJ1-1; TRBD1 is a possible D gene (6 bases). The sequenced material came from naive CD8+ T cells from blood, with Jurkat cell RNA spiked in. The subset was: FACS-sorted CD8+CD4-CCR7+CD45RA+ naive T cells. The CDR3 coding sequence is TGTGCCGGCAGCTTAGGGGGGGGCACTGAAGCTTTCTTT. Translating gives CAGSLGGGTEAFF. Full variable domain (outside the CDR3, taken from reference TRBV7-2 and TRBJ1-1): GAGVSQSPSNKVTEKGKDVELRCDPISGHTALYWYRQSLGQGLEFLIYFQGNSAPDKSGLPSDRFSAERTGGSVSTLTIQRTQQEDSAVYLCAGSLGGGTEAFFGQGTRLTVV.